Below are 17 T cell receptor beta chains sequenced from a single sample in a study of CD8 T cells in Susac syndrome. Reverse transcription used about 0.45 to 1 ug RNA and random hexamers. TCRdb re-derived calls from the immunoSEQ multiplex PCR reads in MiXCR, one entry per CDR3 protein. The sample records about 120,000 distinct CDR3 sequences, roughly 94% being singletons. The specimen was CD4+ T cells from PBMCs. These receptors were collected from a human donor in good health.

The chain uses TRBV7-9 and TRBJ2-1; 14 nucleotides agree with TRBD2. After removal of 5 bases from V and 6 bases from J, the junction contained 15 bases not matched to a gene. This CDR3 is built from 19 residues. CDR1 SEHNR and CDR2 FQNEAQ come from the germline V gene (reference sequence). The CDR3 DNA sequence: TGTGCCAGCAGCGCTAGGGGACTTACCGGGACTAGCGGGGGCAATGAGCAGTTCTTC. Protein product: CASSARGLTGTSGGNEQFF.

V gene TRBV27 combines with J gene TRBJ2-7; D may be TRBD1 (5 bases). Per germline, CDR1 MNHEY and CDR2 SMNVEV (reference sequence). This CDR3 spans 15 amino acids. V was clipped by 2 bases and J by 0 bases, with 11 bases between them. For the CDR3, the DNA is TGTGCCAGCAGTTTAAGAAGGGGCGGCTCCTACGAGCAGTACTTC. Amino acids: CASSLRRGGSYEQYF.

The chain couples TRBV12-3 or TRBV12-4 to TRBJ2-3; D is unresolved. The ends were cut back, 2 bases at V and 13 bases at J, with 7 bases in the middle. The CDR3 contains 10 residues. CDR3 region: CASSLFGEYF. Here the CDR3 DNA reads TGTGCCAGCAGTTTATTCGGCGAGTATTTT.

The chain joins TRBV28 to TRBJ1-5, with a possible D match to TRBD1 (5 bases). Trimming left V 7 bases short and J 6 bases short, with 16 bases between. This CDR3 contains 14 residues. The germline CDR1 and CDR2 sequences are MDHEN and SYDVKM. CDR3 amino acids: CASTTGTMGQPQHF. CDR3 coding DNA: TGTGCCAGCACCACCGGGACCATGGGTCAGCCCCAGCATTTT.

Concerning this clonotype itself: The junction departs from the called germline gene at one end, perhaps through a read error. J is TRBJ1-1 and V is TRBV4-1; D unresolved. The CDR3 length is 16 residues. Per the germline V gene, CDR1 is MGHRA and CDR2 is YSYEKL. CDR3 protein: CVSSQDGRATNTEAFF. The CDR3 DNA follows: TGCGTCAGCAGCCAAGATGGCCGGGCCACCAACACTGAAGCTTTCTTT.

This clonotype was recorded only once. This chain connects TRBV23-1 to TRBJ2-2; 8 nucleotides match TRBD2. TRBV23-1 is classed as an ORF, of uncertain function. The V and J ends lost 4 bases and 7 bases, in that order; junction bases with no gene match: 14. The CDR3 sequence is 17 residues long. The CDR3 spells CASSLPPGGGRDGELFF. DNA of the CDR3: TGCGCCAGCAGTCTTCCCCCCGGGGGGGGGCGCGACGGGGAGCTGTTTTTT.

The chain links TRBV15 to TRBJ2-1, with D tentatively TRBD1 or TRBD2 (6 bases each). The V end was cut by 6 bases, the J end by 8 bases, with 23 bases between. This CDR3 is built from 16 residues. From germline, CDR1 is LNHNV and CDR2 YYDKDF (reference sequence). The CDR3: CATSEGDPVGGYEQFF. In DNA, the CDR3 is TGTGCCACCAGTGAAGGGGACCCGGTGGGGGGCTATGAGCAGTTCTTC.

This chain links TRBV7-9 with TRBJ2-1, with 8 bases matching TRBD1. This CDR3 region has 13 residues. V was clipped by 5 bases and J by 15 bases; unmatched bases: 12. Per the germline V gene, CDR1 is SEHNR and CDR2 is FQNEAQ (reference sequence). The CDR3 sequence is CASSARDRPRWFF. The DNA of the CDR3 is TGTGCCAGCAGCGCTAGGGACAGGCCGAGGTGGTTCTTC.

This chain joins TRBV5-6 and TRBJ2-2, with 8 bases that match TRBD2. This CDR3 contains 15 residues. V gave up 3 bases and J gave up 3 bases; unmatched junction bases: 4. CDR1 is SGHDT, CDR2 YYEEEE, per germline. For the CDR3, the DNA is TGTGCCAGCAGCTCTAGCGGGTCATACACCGGGGAGCTGTTTTTT. This sequence encodes CASSSSGSYTGELFF.

V and J are TRBV6-1 and TRBJ2-3, with 7 bases aligning to TRBD2. This CDR3 has 13 residues. After removal of 5 bases from V and 4 bases from J, the junction contained 3 bases not matched to a gene. Germline CDR1 MNHNS, CDR2 SASEGT. The CDR3 sequence: CASSTSAPDTQYF. The CDR3 nucleotides are TGTGCCAGCAGTACTAGCGCCCCAGATACGCAGTATTTT.

J is TRBJ2-5 and V is TRBV28; a possible D gene is TRBD1 (7 bases). V gave up 5 bases and J gave up 4 bases, with 20 bases separating them. Germline V gene data show CDR1 as MDHEN and CDR2 as SYDVKM. The CDR3 has 16 amino acids. CDR3 bases: TGTGCCAGCAGTCCCCGACAGGGAGCGCGGGGAGAGACCCAGTACTTC. This sequence encodes CASSPRQGARGETQYF.

The chain has TRBV27 and TRBJ2-3, with D unclear. V lost 3 bases to trimming and J lost 0 bases, with 7 bases between them. Germline V gene lookup returns CDR1 MNHEY and CDR2 SMNVEV (reference sequence). The CDR3 is made up of 14 amino acids. In nucleotides, the CDR3 is TGTGCCAGCAGTTTGACGTATAGCACAGATACGCAGTATTTT. It encodes CASSLTYSTDTQYF.

The J gene is TRBJ2-7, the V gene TRBV7-2; a possible D gene is TRBD2 (6 bases). Germline V gives CDR1 SGHTA, CDR2 FQGNSA. This CDR3 contains 14 residues. Trimming pared 5 bases from V and 0 bases from J, leaving 11 bases between. This CDR3 reads CASSESLASYEQYF. CDR3 bases: TGTGCCAGCAGCGAGTCACTAGCCTCCTACGAGCAGTACTTC.

The J gene is TRBJ2-1, the V gene TRBV6-1, with D possibly TRBD1 on 6 matching bases. The V gene's germline CDR1 is MNHNS and CDR2 SASEGT. The V gene lost 2 bases and the J gene lost 10 bases, with 9 bases spanning the gap. The CDR3 is made up of 12 amino acids. For the CDR3, the DNA is TGTGCCAGCAGTGAATATGGACAGGAGCAGTTCTTC. Protein product: CASSEYGQEQFF.

The count of this clonotype is one. V usage is TRBV28 and J usage is TRBJ2-5, with D possibly TRBD2 on 6 matching bases. The CDR3 is 12 residues long. Trimming removed 5 bases from V and 7 bases from J, with 11 bases in between. From germline, CDR1 is MDHEN and CDR2 SYDVKM. Written as DNA, the CDR3 is TGTGCCAGCAGTGGGTACGGGGGGACCCAGTACTTC. Translation: CASSGYGGTQYF.

This rearrangement joins TRBV6-2 or TRBV6-3 to TRBJ1-1; D possibly corresponds to TRBD1 (6 bases). CDR3 length: 13 residues. Per the germline V gene, CDR1 is MNHEY and CDR2 is SVGEGT. Trimming removed 5 bases at V and 6 bases at J, with 13 bases between. In nucleotides, the CDR3 is TGTGCCAGCAGTCCACAGGGAGGTGCTGAAGCTTTCTTT. Protein: CASSPQGGAEAFF.

The chain recombines TRBV25-1 with TRBJ1-3; D is ambiguous. Trimming cost V 5 bases and J 4 bases, with 12 bases left between them. CDR3 length: 14 amino acids. Per the germline V gene, CDR1 is MGHDK and CDR2 is SYGVNS. The CDR3 coding sequence is TGTGCCAGCAGTCTGCCCGGTCGGGGAAACACCATATATTTT. This translates into CASSLPGRGNTIYF.